The source of this TCR beta chain is a study of T cell responses to AZD1222 COVID-19 vaccine. The assay was immunoSEQ multiplex PCR, and TCRdb's table has in-frame clones only and misses some. The sample lists approximately 110,000 clones; around 85% were seen once. The J segment lost 8 bases and the V segment lost 4 bases, leaving 8 bases of the junction unmatched. The CDR3 extends over 13 amino acids. Germline assignment: CDR1 SGHRS and CDR2 YFSETQ. The chain links TRBV5-1 to TRBJ1-2; TRBD1 agrees at 7 bases. The specimen was peripheral blood, collected 28 days after the second AZD1222 dose. This TCR was recovered from an adult who received the AZD1222 COVID-19 vaccine. CDR3 amino acids: CASSDQTGNGYTF. The CDR3 coding sequence is TGCGCCAGCAGCGATCAGACAGGGAACGGCTACACCTTC.